What follows is one TCR beta chain and its context. The time point denotes: newly diagnosed GD, antithyroid drugs for less than 3 months. PBMCs provided the RNA from which the TCR library was made. It was American Thyroid Association guidelines that determined Graves' disease diagnosis. An endocrinology department in Xi'an, China, recruited the patients. To make TCR beta libraries, researchers used iRepertoire HTBI primers and Arm-PCR of CDR3 regions. TCRdb reprocessed the multiplex PCR reads with MiXCR, giving one entry per CDR3 protein. This table has 550,000 or so distinct CDR3 sequences, around 11% appearing once. The data belong to a study of regulatory T cells in long-lasting Graves disease. Trimming left V 0 bases short and J 8 bases short, with 11 bases between. This CDR3 comprises 14 residues. In germline, CDR1 is SGHRS, CDR2 YFSETQ. These same records also appear under a second study, on T cells in Graves' hyperthyroidism and ophthalmopathy.

The source of this sequence is a woman aged 25 to 39 with Graves disease. The rearrangement links TRBV5-1 to TRBJ1-4, with no clear D. Sequencing was performed on peripheral blood mononuclear cells (PBMCs), taken at new diagnosis, from a patient treated with antithyroid drugs. CDR3 DNA: TGCGCCAGCAGCTTGGCGGAGGACCGGGAAAAACTGTTTTTT. This encodes CASSLAEDREKLFF.